This T cell receptor (beta chain) emerged from a study of cytomegalovirus exposure and HLA in healthy donors. Some clones are missing from TCRdb's copy, which holds only in-frame ones; the method was immunoSEQ multiplex PCR. The data contain about 110,000 clones, about 85% of them seen just once; the ten biggest clones take up roughly 2%. The CDR3 runs to 14 residues. Germline CDR1 and CDR2: MGHRA and YSYEKL. Trimming left V 5 bases short and J 4 bases short, with 14 bases between. The donors were members of the roughly 120-subject validation cohort (separate from the approximately 670-subject first cohort).

The sequenced sample was PBMCs. V usage is TRBV4-1 and J usage is TRBJ1-2; no definite D call. The sequence came from a woman aged 18-29 years in good health and CMV-seropositive. The CDR3: CASSGGYDRYGYTF. The CDR3 nucleotides are TGCGCCAGCAGCGGCGGATACGATCGCTATGGCTACACCTTC.